The 21 T cell receptor beta chains below were found in one sample sequenced in a study of T cells after yellow fever vaccination (dated by TCRdb to 2018 to 2020). The sample's treatment or condition label, in plain terms: live attenuated yellow fever vaccine strain. The method behind the library was 5' RACE. The sequencing machine was an Illumina HiSeq 2500. TCRdb ran its own pipeline on the public reads, namely fastp trimming at Q25 and MiXCR clone calling, and kept in-frame beta chains. Every CDR3 protein is listed once, alongside the most common genes and DNA of its rows. A total of some 500,000 distinct CDR3 sequences appear in this sample, roughly 14% of them only once. The top ten clones comprise 11% to 15% of the sample. Sequenced material: PBMCs, taken on the day of the yellow fever booster vaccination. These receptors all stem from a man aged 30-40 years who received the YFV17D yellow fever vaccine.

The chain couples TRBV24-1 to TRBJ2-1, with 11 nucleotides matching TRBD2. V gave up 4 bases and J gave up 5 bases; unmatched junction bases: 6. Germline V lookup: CDR1 KGHDR, CDR2 SFDVKD. The CDR3 consists of 16 residues. The CDR3 DNA is TGTGCCACCAGTGAACGGACGGGACTAGCGGACAATGAGCAGTTCTTC. It is translated as CATSERTGLADNEQFF.

This clonotype turned up a few times. This rearrangement joins TRBV7-2 to TRBJ2-1; no clear D. V lost 1 base and J lost 6, with 7 bases in between. The CDR3 is made up of 13 amino acids. The V gene's germline CDR1 is SGHTA and CDR2 FQGNSA. The chain's CDR3 is CASSLVGLNEQFF. The CDR3 DNA reads as TGTGCCAGCAGCTTAGTGGGTCTCAATGAGCAGTTCTTC.

The V and J genes are TRBV28 and TRBJ2-1; D may be TRBD2 (5 bases). Germline-derived CDR1 and CDR2 are MDHEN and SYDVKM. V was cut by 7 bases and J by 6 bases, with 19 bases left in between. The CDR3 extends over 15 amino acids. The chain's CDR3 is CASTPGGLGSNEQFF. The CDR3 nucleotides read TGTGCCAGCACCCCAGGAGGACTCGGTAGCAATGAGCAGTTCTTC.

This clonotype was picked up many times. This chain connects TRBV28 to TRBJ2-7, with no clear D. Germline CDR1 is MDHEN and CDR2 is SYDVKM. V lost 8 bases to trimming and J lost 7 bases, with 15 bases between them. This CDR3 is 12 amino acids long. CDR3 sequence reads: CASRSSLREQYF. As DNA, the CDR3 is TGTGCCAGCCGATCCTCTCTACGAGAGCAGTACTTC.

Many counts were recorded for this clonotype. This chain uses TRBV7-9 with TRBJ2-1; possibly TRBD2 for D (5 bases). The CDR3 covers 15 residues. Trimming pared 7 bases from V and 6 bases from J, leaving 19 bases between. Germline V gives CDR1 SEHNR, CDR2 FQNEAQ (reference sequence). This CDR3 reads CASTWAGTSINEQFF. The CDR3 bases are TGTGCCAGCACCTGGGCGGGCACTTCAATCAATGAGCAGTTCTTC.

As DNA, the CDR3 is TGCGCCAGCAGCTTAGACAGCCCTTCGAACACCGGGGAGCTGTTTTTT. Translated, it gives CASSLDSPSNTGELFF. The rearrangement joins TRBV5-1 to TRBJ2-2; tentatively, D is TRBD1 (5 bases). The ends were cut back, 2 bases at V and 0 bases at J, with 11 bases in the middle. The CDR3 spans 16 residues. Germline V gene data show CDR1 as SGHRS and CDR2 as YFSETQ.

This clonotype was found a few times. This sequence joins TRBV5-1 and TRBJ2-7; perhaps D is TRBD1 or TRBD2 (5 bases each). The germline gives CDR1 SGHRS, CDR2 YFSETQ. This CDR3 is 13 amino acids long. V was clipped by 0 bases and J by 7 bases, with 11 bases between them. This CDR3 is CASSLVGVGEQYF. CDR3 sequence (DNA): TGCGCCAGCAGCTTGGTGGGGGTCGGGGAGCAGTACTTC.

The gene calls are TRBV7-2 and TRBJ2-3; no reliable D call. Per the germline V gene, CDR1 is SGHTA and CDR2 is FQGNSA. This CDR3 contains 13 residues. V shed 10 bases and J shed 3 bases, with 14 bases lying between them. The CDR3 protein is CANRKSITDTQYF. The CDR3 region has the DNA TGTGCCAACCGGAAATCAATTACAGATACGCAGTATTTT.

The chain recombines TRBV20-1 with TRBJ2-7; tentatively, D is TRBD1 or TRBD2 (5 bases each). Germline CDR1 and CDR2: DFQATT and SNEGSKA (reference sequence). This CDR3 spans 13 amino acids. Trimming took 5 bases from V and 5 from J, leaving 16 bases between them. CDR3 loop: CSAPGTTGHEQYF. Written as DNA, the CDR3 is TGCAGTGCTCCCGGGACGACGGGCCACGAGCAGTACTTC.

This clonotype turned up a few times. The chain is built from TRBV5-4 and TRBJ2-2; 9 nucleotides line up with TRBD1. The V and J ends lost 5 bases and 5 bases, in that order; junction bases with no gene match: 7. Germline V gene lookup returns CDR1 SGHNT and CDR2 YYREEE (reference sequence). This CDR3 is 15 amino acids long. CDR3 nucleotide sequence: TGTGCCAGCAGGCCGGGACAGGGTTTGACCGGGGAGCTGTTTTTT. Its protein product is CASRPGQGLTGELFF.

This clonotype was found a few times. The rearrangement links TRBV5-1 to TRBJ1-5, with 8 positions matching TRBD1. V dropped 3 bases and J dropped 7; count of bases not matched to a gene: 9. CDR1 and CDR2 from the germline V gene are SGHRS and YFSETQ. The CDR3 totals 15 residues. CDR3 DNA sequence: TGCGCCAGCAGCTACACGACAGGGGCCGGCCAGCCCCAGCATTTT. Encoded protein: CASSYTTGAGQPQHF.

This clonotype was recorded at least ten times. V and J are TRBV20-1 and TRBJ2-5, with D uncertain. CDR3 size: 12 residues. Trimming removed 5 bases from V and 1 base from J, with 8 bases in between. In germline, CDR1 is DFQATT, CDR2 SNEGSKA (reference sequence). CDR3 in amino acids: CSAGRIQETQYF. The DNA of the CDR3 is TGCAGTGCTGGACGGATCCAAGAGACCCAGTACTTC.

This clonotype has just a few counts. The V call is TRBV11-2, the J call TRBJ2-7; 10 positions agree with TRBD1. Germline CDR1 and CDR2: SGHAT and FQNNGV. V lost 0 bases to trimming and J lost 6 bases; unmatched junction nucleotides: 8. This CDR3 is built from 16 residues. The CDR3: CASSLDRDRGNGEQYF. For the CDR3, the DNA is TGTGCCAGCAGCTTAGATAGGGACAGGGGTAACGGCGAGCAGTACTTC. Filled out from reference TRBV11-2 and TRBJ2-7, the complete variable domain reads EAGVAQSPRYKIIEKRQSVAFWCNPISGHATLYWYQQILGQGPKLLIQFQNNGVVDDSQLPKDRFSAERLKGVDSTLKIQPAKLEDSAVYLCASSLDRDRGNGEQYFGPGTRLTVT.

There are a few counts of this clonotype. The V and J genes are TRBV4-3 and TRBJ2-2; 9 nucleotides line up with TRBD2. Trimming took 1 base from V and 7 from J; bases not matched to a gene: 1. In germline, CDR1 is LGHNA, CDR2 YSLEER. The CDR3 is 14 amino acids. CDR3 in DNA: TGCGCCAGCAGCCAAGTGCGGGAGGGCGGGGAGCTGTTTTTT. Its translation: CASSQVREGGELFF.

The chain links TRBV19 to TRBJ2-1; D might be TRBD2 (6 bases). Germline V gene sequence: CDR1 LNHDA, CDR2 SQIVND (reference sequence). This CDR3 region has 14 residues. Trimming took off 4 bases at V and 10 bases at J, with 17 bases between the two ends. As DNA, the CDR3 is TGTGCCAGTAGTACCCCGACTAGTTTCTCCGAGCAGTTCTTC. It translates to CASSTPTSFSEQFF.

The chain couples TRBV18 to TRBJ1-2; D call uncertain. Between the trimmed V and J ends, which lost 3 bases and 8 bases, there was a span of 16 bases. CDR3 size: 14 residues. Germline lookup yields CDR1 KGHSH and CDR2 LQKENI. CDR3: CASSPNDGSGGYTF. The CDR3 coding sequence is TGTGCCAGCTCACCTAACGACGGCTCCGGCGGCTACACCTTC. The full variable domain, rest sourced from reference TRBV18 and TRBJ1-2, is NAGVMQNPRHLVRRRGQEARLRCSPMKGHSHVYWYRQLPEEGLKFMVYLQKENIIDESGMPKERFSAEFPKEGPSILRIQQVVRGDSAAYFCASSPNDGSGGYTFGSGTRLTVV.

The rearrangement joins TRBV7-3 to TRBJ2-3, with D perhaps matching TRBD1 or TRBD2 (5 bases each). The CDR3 runs to 16 residues. V dropped 0 bases and J dropped 3 bases, with 13 bases sitting between them. Per the germline V gene, CDR1 is SGHTA and CDR2 is FQGTGA. The CDR3 sequence: CASSLTGTQGTDTQYF. DNA of the CDR3: TGTGCCAGCAGCTTAACCGGGACCCAAGGGACAGATACGCAGTATTTT.

This sequence joins TRBV7-2 and TRBJ2-5; TRBD1 matches 9 bases. V lost 7 bases to trimming and J lost 4 bases; unmatched junction nucleotides: 10. Germline V gene lookup returns CDR1 SGHTA and CDR2 FQGNSA. The CDR3 is made up of 15 amino acids. CDR3 sequence reads: CASTQFGTGRETQYF. CDR3 bases: TGTGCCAGCACCCAATTCGGGACAGGGAGAGAGACCCAGTACTTC.

Only a few counts were recorded for this clonotype. V usage is TRBV20-1 and J usage is TRBJ2-2, with 8 positions matching TRBD1. The CDR3 extends over 14 amino acids. After removal of 3 bases from V and 4 bases from J, the junction contained 4 bases not matched to a gene. CDR1 DFQATT and CDR2 SNEGSKA come from the germline V gene (reference sequence). The CDR3 sequence is CSASSDRGTGELFF. CDR3 coding DNA: TGCAGTGCTAGTTCCGACAGGGGCACCGGGGAGCTGTTTTTT.

The V and J genes are TRBV28 and TRBJ2-5, with 8 bases that match TRBD1. J gave up 0 bases and V 5 bases, and 11 bases lay outside the gene matches. From germline, CDR1 is MDHEN and CDR2 SYDVKM. This CDR3 region has 17 residues. The CDR3 nucleotides are TGTGCCAGCAGTCTCCACCGGGACAGGTCGTACCAAGAGACCCAGTACTTC. As protein: CASSLHRDRSYQETQYF.

This clonotype was seen only a few times. The CDR3 region has the DNA TGTGCCAGCAGCAAGGGGCAGAGCACAGATACGCAGTATTTT. Translation gives CASSKGQSTDTQYF. This chain joins TRBV21-1 and TRBJ2-3; TRBD1 is the table's D call, not checked against the DNA. TRBV21-1 has pseudogene status. This CDR3 spans 14 amino acids.